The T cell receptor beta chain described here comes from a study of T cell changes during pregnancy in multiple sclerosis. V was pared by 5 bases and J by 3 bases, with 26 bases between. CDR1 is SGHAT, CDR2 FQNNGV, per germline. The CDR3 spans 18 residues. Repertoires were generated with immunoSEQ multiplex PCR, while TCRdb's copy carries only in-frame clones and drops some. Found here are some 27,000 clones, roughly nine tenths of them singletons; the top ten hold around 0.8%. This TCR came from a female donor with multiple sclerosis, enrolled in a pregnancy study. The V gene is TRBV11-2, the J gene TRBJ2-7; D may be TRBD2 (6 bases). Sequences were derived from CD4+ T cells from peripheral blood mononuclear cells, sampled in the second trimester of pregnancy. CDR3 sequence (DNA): TGTGCCAGCAGCCCAATCTCCCGGGCCCGGGGGAGCAGCTACGAGCAGTACTTC. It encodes CASSPISRARGSSYEQYF.